This TCR beta chain was observed in a study of cytomegalovirus exposure and HLA in healthy donors. Germline V gene data show CDR1 as SGHRS and CDR2 as YFSETQ. The CDR3 consists of 15 residues. Trimming cost V 3 bases and J 1 base; bases outside gene matches: 4. The study ran its PCR with 60 Vbeta and 13 Jbeta primers. Sequenced by immunoSEQ multiplex PCR; TCRdb stores in-frame clones only, minus some. The sample holds about 140,000 clones, around 82% seen once. The chain recombines TRBV5-1 with TRBJ2-3, with 8 nucleotides matching TRBD1. The sequenced sample was PBMCs. The clonotype comes from a man aged 50-60 years in good health and CMV-seronegative. CDR3 sequence: CASSSSQGGTDTQYF. DNA of the CDR3: TGCGCCAGCAGCTCCTCACAGGGGGGCACAGATACGCAGTATTTT.